Following are 16 T cell receptor beta chains from one sample sequenced in a study of shared clonotypes between healthy human individuals. Sequencing was performed with immunoSEQ multiplex PCR; in TCRdb, only in-frame clones are kept and a portion is missing. The sample includes 2,500,000 or so clones, roughly 92% seen only once; the top ten take roughly 0.34%. Sequenced: naive CD4+ T cells from PBMCs. Indicated subset: CD45RA+ positively selected. These receptors all come from a man younger than 30 in good health. Some clones in this sample may be carry-over from other donors' samples.

The V gene is TRBV7-2, the J gene TRBJ1-2, with TRBD1 matching 7 bases. CDR3 size: 15 residues. The V gene end was trimmed by 1 base and the J gene end by 4 bases; junction bases not matched to a gene: 6. CDR1 SGHTA and CDR2 FQGNSA come from the germline V gene. Here the CDR3 reads CASSLGQGGAYGYTF. CDR3 DNA sequence: TGTGCCAGCAGCTTAGGGCAGGGGGGCGCCTATGGCTACACCTTC.

The chain employs TRBV5-1 and TRBJ1-3, with D tentatively TRBD1 (5 bases). The germline V gene has CDR1 SGHRS and CDR2 YFSETQ. V was clipped by 4 bases and J by 3 bases, with 17 bases between them. This CDR3 is built from 16 residues. This chain's CDR3 is CASSPQGAGGGNTIYF. The CDR3, as DNA: TGCGCCAGCAGCCCGCAAGGGGCCGGCGGTGGAAACACCATATATTTT.

The V gene is TRBV15, the J gene TRBJ1-2, with TRBD1 as a possible D gene (6 bases). CDR3 size: 15 residues. With 0 bases removed from V and 4 bases from J, the gap between germline ends came to 12 bases. Germline V gene data show CDR1 as LNHNV and CDR2 as YYDKDF (reference sequence). The CDR3 sequence is CATSRDPTGTYGYTF. The CDR3 region has the DNA TGTGCCACCAGCAGAGATCCGACAGGCACCTATGGCTACACCTTC.

V is TRBV30 and J is TRBJ2-1, with D perhaps matching TRBD2 (5 bases). The length of the CDR3 is 14 residues. The germline V and J ends were trimmed by 2 bases and 3 bases, with 11 bases remaining between them. Per the germline V gene, CDR1 is GTSNPN and CDR2 is SVGIG (reference sequence). The CDR3 region has the DNA TGTGCCTGGAGTAAAGCGGTCCTCTACAATGAGCAGTTCTTC. Amino acids: CAWSKAVLYNEQFF.

The rearrangement links TRBV5-6 to TRBJ1-2, with a weak D call TRBD1 (5 bases). V gave up 4 bases and J gave up 0 bases, with 10 bases separating them. The germline gives CDR1 SGHDT, CDR2 YYEEEE. The CDR3 runs 14 residues. The CDR3 loop is CASSPRTTNYGYTF. CDR3 coding DNA: TGTGCCAGCAGCCCCCGGACAACTAACTATGGCTACACCTTC.

This clone was found a few times. CDR3 protein: CASTGQAQSEAFF. The CDR3, as DNA: TGTGCCAGCACGGGACAGGCCCAGAGTGAAGCTTTCTTT. V usage is TRBV27 and J usage is TRBJ1-1, with 8 bases matching TRBD1. The CDR3 length is 13 residues. The V gene end was trimmed by 7 bases and the J gene end by 7 bases; junction bases not matched to a gene: 8. Germline CDR1 is MNHEY and CDR2 is SMNVEV (reference sequence).

As for this clone: The same CDR3 arises from other DNA sequences in this sample as well. The V and J genes are TRBV7-9 and TRBJ2-7, with unresolved D. Germline lookup yields CDR1 SEHNR and CDR2 FQNEAQ (reference sequence). CDR3 length equals 14 residues. Trimming stripped 0 bases from V and 2 bases from J, with 8 bases between. This chain's CDR3 is CASSLAGSTYEQYF. The DNA for the CDR3 is TGTGCCAGCAGCTTAGCGGGATCAACCTACGAGCAGTACTTC. Looking up the rest from reference TRBV7-9 and TRBJ2-7 gives the full variable domain: DTGVSQNPRHKITKRGQNVTFRCDPISEHNRLYWYRQTLGQGPEFLTYFQNEAQLEKSRLLSDRFSAERPKGSFSTLEIQRTEQGDSAMYLCASSLAGSTYEQYFGPGTRLTVT.

Notes on this clone: At the DNA level, this CDR3 is encoded by other sequences in the same sample as well. The chain links TRBV7-2 to TRBJ2-7, with 7 nucleotides matching TRBD1. Losses at the gene ends were 2 bases for V and 4 bases for J; bases not matched to a gene: 5. Per germline, CDR1 SGHTA and CDR2 FQGNSA. CDR3 size: 14 residues. CDR3 in amino acids: CASSLMGQLYEQYF. Written as DNA, the CDR3 is TGTGCCAGCAGCTTAATGGGACAGCTATACGAGCAGTACTTC. The full variable domain, with the rest looked up from reference TRBV7-2 and TRBJ2-7, is GAGVSQSPSNKVTEKGKDVELRCDPISGHTALYWYRQSLGQGLEFLIYFQGNSAPDKSGLPSDRFSAERTGGSVSTLTIQRTQQEDSAVYLCASSLMGQLYEQYFGPGTRLTVT.

This clone came up once. The junction shows a germline mismatch at one end, possibly a read error. This rearrangement joins TRBV30 to TRBJ2-6, with a weak D call TRBD1 (6 bases). Germline CDR1 is GTSNPN and CDR2 is SVGIG (reference sequence). The CDR3 loop spans 17 amino acids. Here the CDR3 reads CAWSVYRALSGANVPTF. For the CDR3, the DNA is TGTGCCTGGAGTGTATACAGGGCACTATCTGGGGCCAACGTCCCGACTTTC.

V gene TRBV5-1 combines with J gene TRBJ2-5; 9 bases agree with TRBD2. J was trimmed by 4 bases and V by 4 bases; bases with no gene match: 14. The CDR3 consists of 17 residues. From germline, CDR1 is SGHRS and CDR2 YFSETQ. CDR3 in DNA: TGCGCCAGCAGCATGGGGGAGAAAGCGGGAGGATTAGAGACCCAGTACTTC. It codes for CASSMGEKAGGLETQYF.

J is TRBJ1-1 and V is TRBV21-1; the D call TRBD1 from the table was never checked on the DNA. TRBV21-1 is classified as a pseudogene. The CDR3 spans 13 residues. CDR3 in amino acids: CASSNGRNTEAFF. CDR3 DNA: TGTGCCAGCAGCAATGGCAGGAACACTGAAGCTTTCTTT.

The chain uses TRBV6-5 and TRBJ1-4; 8 nucleotides align to TRBD1. The CDR3 length is 14 residues. V lost 5 bases and J lost 8; bases outside the gene matches: 7. Germline CDR1 reads MNHEY; CDR2 reads SVGAGI. DNA for the CDR3: TGTGCCAGCAGTCGGACAGGGCGGGCAGAAAAACTGTTTTTT. It is translated as CASSRTGRAEKLFF.

This clone was seen just once. The V gene is TRBV5-1, the J gene TRBJ2-3; 11 bases fit TRBD2. Germline V gene lookup returns CDR1 SGHRS and CDR2 YFSETQ. CDR3 length equals 18 residues. V trimming: 0 bases; J trimming: 0 bases; junction bases outside the gene matches: 6. CDR3 sequence: CASSLASGRYPSTDTQYF. Here the CDR3 DNA reads TGCGCCAGCAGCTTGGCTAGCGGGAGGTACCCTAGCACAGATACGCAGTATTTT. The variable domain in full, completed from reference TRBV5-1 and TRBJ2-3, reads KAGVTQTPRYLIKTRGQQVTLSCSPISGHRSVSWYQQTPGQGLQFLFEYFSETQRNKGNFPGRFSGRQFSNSRSEMNVSTLELGDSALYLCASSLASGRYPSTDTQYFGPGTRLTVL.

This clone was picked up one time. V gene TRBV18 combines with J gene TRBJ2-5; the D is unclear. V lost 2 bases to trimming and J lost 5 bases, with 12 bases between them. Looked up from germline, CDR1 is KGHSH and CDR2 is LQKENI. The CDR3 has 14 residues. The CDR3 here is CASSPVLQAETQYF. DNA of the CDR3: TGTGCCAGCTCACCAGTCCTTCAGGCGGAGACCCAGTACTTC.

The genes are TRBV11-2 and TRBJ2-7, with 9 nucleotides matching TRBD2. V trimming: 7 bases; J trimming: 3 bases; junction bases outside the gene matches: 10. There are 15 residues in the CDR3. In germline, CDR1 is SGHAT, CDR2 FQNNGV. The CDR3 region has the DNA TGTGCCAGCAATTCCCCGCTAGCGGGGATCTACGAGCAGTACTTC. Translated, it gives CASNSPLAGIYEQYF.

The chain employs TRBV5-1 and TRBJ2-7, with no clear D. Between the trimmed V and J ends, which lost 0 bases and 4 bases, there was a span of 17 bases. Germline CDR1 is SGHRS and CDR2 is YFSETQ. CDR3 length: 16 residues. The DNA for the CDR3 is TGCGCCAGCAGCTTGGCTCCAGGCCCCTTGGTTTACGAGCAGTACTTC. Residues: CASSLAPGPLVYEQYF.